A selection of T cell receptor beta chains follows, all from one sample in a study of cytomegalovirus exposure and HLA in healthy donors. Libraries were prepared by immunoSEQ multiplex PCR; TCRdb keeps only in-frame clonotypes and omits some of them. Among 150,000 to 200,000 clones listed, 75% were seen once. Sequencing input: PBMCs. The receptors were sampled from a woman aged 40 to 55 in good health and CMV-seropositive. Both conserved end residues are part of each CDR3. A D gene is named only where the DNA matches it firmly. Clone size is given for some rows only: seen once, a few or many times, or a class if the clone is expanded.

DNA: TGTGCCAGCAGCCCCGGACAGGGTCTAGATACGCAGTATTTT; CDR3: CASSPGQGLDTQYF; length: 14; J: TRBJ2-3; D: TRBD1; V: TRBV5-8; size: NA
DNA: TGCGCCAGCAGCCAAGAGGTAGTCGTTATCGGGGAGCTGTTTTTT; CDR3: CASSQEVVVIGELFF; length: 15; J: TRBJ2-2; D: NA; V: TRBV4-1; size: few
DNA: TGCAGCGTGGAACTGAGAGGGGGTGGTACCGGGGAGCTGTTTTTT; CDR3: CSVELRGGGTGELFF; length: 15; J: TRBJ2-2; D: NA; V: TRBV29-1; size: NA
DNA: TGTGCCACCGGGACAGGGGAGACAGATACGCAGTATTTT; CDR3: CATGTGETDTQYF; length: 13; J: TRBJ2-3; D: TRBD1; V: TRBV15; size: NA
DNA: TGTGCCAGCAGCTTAGTAGTTGTCAATTCACCCCTCCACTTT; CDR3: CASSLVVVNSPLHF; length: 14; J: TRBJ1-6; D: NA; V: TRBV7-2; size: NA
DNA: TGTGCCAGCAGCCCCTTAGGGGGAGTAATATCCCGCGAGCAGTACTTC; CDR3: CASSPLGGVISREQYF; length: 16; J: TRBJ2-7; D: NA; V: TRBV13; size: NA
DNA: TGCAGCGTTGATCGGGGGGCCGAAGAGACCCAGTACTTC; CDR3: CSVDRGAEETQYF; length: 13; J: TRBJ2-5; D: NA; V: TRBV29-1; size: NA
DNA: TGTGCCAGTAGTATGGCCAGGGCTACTAACTATGGCTACACCTTC; CDR3: CASSMARATNYGYTF; length: 15; J: TRBJ1-2; D: NA; V: TRBV19; size: NA
DNA: TGTGCCAGCAGTCAGGGTCCCAATCAGCCCCAGCATTTT; CDR3: CASSQGPNQPQHF; length: 13; J: TRBJ1-5; D: NA; V: TRBV7-3; size: NA
DNA: TGTGCCAGCAGGGGGGAGTCAGGGGCCGGGGAGCTGTTTTTT; CDR3: CASRGESGAGELFF; length: 14; J: TRBJ2-2; D: NA; V: TRBV2; size: NA
DNA: TGTGCCAGCAGTACGGAGTACCGCACAGATACGCAGTATTTT; CDR3: CASSTEYRTDTQYF; length: 14; J: TRBJ2-3; D: NA; V: TRBV28; size: NA
DNA: TGTGCCAGTAGTATCCAAGCGGGAGGGCGTCATGAGCAGTTCTTC; CDR3: CASSIQAGGRHEQFF; length: 15; J: TRBJ2-1; D: TRBD2; V: TRBV19; size: NA
DNA: TGTGCCAGCAGGGAACGACTAGTTGGGGAGACCCAGTACTTC; CDR3: CASRERLVGETQYF; length: 14; J: TRBJ2-5; D: NA; V: TRBV2; size: NA
DNA: TGTGCCAGCAGTGAAATCCGGGAAGCCGAGCAGTACTTC; CDR3: CASSEIREAEQYF; length: 13; J: TRBJ2-7; D: NA; V: TRBV6-1; size: NA
DNA: TGTGCCAGCAGCCGGGGGGAGGGGGATTTGAATGAGCAGTTCTTC; CDR3: CASSRGEGDLNEQFF; length: 15; J: TRBJ2-1; D: NA; V: TRBV7-2; size: NA
DNA: TGCAGCGTCGAGGAAATAGCGGGAGTGGGGGAGACCCAGTACTTC; CDR3: CSVEEIAGVGETQYF; length: 15; J: TRBJ2-5; D: TRBD2; V: TRBV29-1; size: NA
DNA: TGTGCCTGGAACAGGGGAAGCAATCAGCCCCAGCATTTT; CDR3: CAWNRGSNQPQHF; length: 13; J: TRBJ1-5; D: TRBD1; V: TRBV30; size: NA
DNA: TGTGCCAGCGCTGCATCAGTCATGTCTGCGGGTGACTATGGCTACACCTTC; CDR3: CASAASVMSAGDYGYTF; length: 17; J: TRBJ1-2; D: NA; V: TRBV7-2; size: NA
DNA: TGTGCCAGCAGTCTCCGGGACAGGGGGAACCACGAGCAGTACTTC; CDR3: CASSLRDRGNHEQYF; length: 15; J: TRBJ2-7; D: TRBD1; V: TRBV6-5; size: NA
DNA: TGTGCCAGCAGCTATAGGACAGAGAATGAAAAACTGTTTTTT; CDR3: CASSYRTENEKLFF; length: 14; J: TRBJ1-4; D: NA; V: TRBV28; size: NA
DNA: TGTGCCAGCAGTTTGGGAAAATACAGGGGATCCGCAACTTTCTTT; CDR3: CASSLGKYRGSATFF; length: 15; J: TRBJ1-1; D: TRBD1; V: TRBV28; size: NA
DNA: TGTGCCAGCAGTGAAGACTCCCCGCTAGCGGGAGACACCGGGGAGCTGTTTTTT; CDR3: CASSEDSPLAGDTGELFF; length: 18; J: TRBJ2-2; D: TRBD2; V: TRBV2; size: NA
DNA: TGCGCCAGCAGCTTGTGGACGATAGGGGACATTCAGTACTTC; CDR3: CASSLWTIGDIQYF; length: 14; J: TRBJ2-4; D: NA; V: TRBV5-1; size: once
DNA: TGTGCCAGCAGCCCGGGGACTAGCGGGAGCGCAAGTACGCAGTATTTT; CDR3: CASSPGTSGSASTQYF; length: 16; J: TRBJ2-3; D: TRBD2; V: TRBV7-8; size: NA
DNA: TGTGCCACTGCTCGGACTAGCGGGAGTATCAATGAGCAGTTCTTC; CDR3: CATARTSGSINEQFF; length: 15; J: TRBJ2-1; D: TRBD2; V: TRBV7-2; size: NA
DNA: TGCAGCGTTAGGACAGGGGGTCCAGATACGCAGTATTTT; CDR3: CSVRTGGPDTQYF; length: 13; J: TRBJ2-3; D: TRBD1; V: TRBV29-1; size: NA
DNA: TGCAGCGTTGCGGTGCCAGGGGGATTTATCTCTGGCTACACCTTC; CDR3: CSVAVPGGFISGYTF; length: 15; J: TRBJ1-2; D: TRBD1; V: TRBV29-1; size: once
DNA: TGTGCCAGCAGATATAGCGGGAGTGCTCCTTCTGGGGCCAACGTCCTGACTTTC; CDR3: CASRYSGSAPSGANVLTF; length: 18; J: TRBJ2-6; D: TRBD2; V: TRBV7-9; size: NA